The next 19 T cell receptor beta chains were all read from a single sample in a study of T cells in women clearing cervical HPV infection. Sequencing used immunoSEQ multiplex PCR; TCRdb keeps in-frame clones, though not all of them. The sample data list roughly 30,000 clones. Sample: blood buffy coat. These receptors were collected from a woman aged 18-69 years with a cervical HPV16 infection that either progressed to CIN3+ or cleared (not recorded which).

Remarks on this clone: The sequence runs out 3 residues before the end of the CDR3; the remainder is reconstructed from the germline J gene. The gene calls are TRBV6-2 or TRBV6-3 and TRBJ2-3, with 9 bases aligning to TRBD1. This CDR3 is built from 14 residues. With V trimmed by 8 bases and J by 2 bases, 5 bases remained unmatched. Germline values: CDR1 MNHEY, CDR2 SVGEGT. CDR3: CASSGTGYTDTQYF. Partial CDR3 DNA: TGTGCCAGCTCCGGGACAGGGTACACAGATACG.

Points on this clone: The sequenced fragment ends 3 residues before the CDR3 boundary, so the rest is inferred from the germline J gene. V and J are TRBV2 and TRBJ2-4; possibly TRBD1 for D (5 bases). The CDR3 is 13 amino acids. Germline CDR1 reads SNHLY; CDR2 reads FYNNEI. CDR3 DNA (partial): TGTGCCAGCAAGGGCAGGGTTACCTATGGT. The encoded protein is CASKGRVTYG. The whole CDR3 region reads CASKGRVTYGQYF.

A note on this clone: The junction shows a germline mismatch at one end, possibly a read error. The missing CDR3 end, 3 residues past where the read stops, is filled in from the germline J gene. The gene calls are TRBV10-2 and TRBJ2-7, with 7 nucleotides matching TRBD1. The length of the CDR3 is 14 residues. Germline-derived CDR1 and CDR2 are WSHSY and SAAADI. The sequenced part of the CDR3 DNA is TGCGCCAGCAGTCACAGGGGCCGCTCCGACGAG. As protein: CASSHRGRSDE. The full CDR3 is CASSHRGRSDEQYF.

CDR3 in amino acids: CAISDMESGSWETQYF. CDR3 DNA, as far as it was read: TGTGCCATCAGTGACATGGAAAGCGGGAGCTGGGAGACC. The V call is TRBV10-3, the J call TRBJ2-5; 8 nucleotides match TRBD2. The read is 3 residues too short to cover the CDR3 end, so that end is filled in from the germline J gene. This CDR3 region has 16 residues. The germline CDR1 and CDR2 sequences are ENHRY and SYGVKD. V shed 3 bases, J shed 5 bases, and the junction held 11 bases outside the gene matches.

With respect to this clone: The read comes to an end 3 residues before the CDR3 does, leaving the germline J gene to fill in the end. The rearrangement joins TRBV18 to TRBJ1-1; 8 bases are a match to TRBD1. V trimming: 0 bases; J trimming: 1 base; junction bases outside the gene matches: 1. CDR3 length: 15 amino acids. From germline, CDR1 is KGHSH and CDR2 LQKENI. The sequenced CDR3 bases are TGTGCCAGCTCACCACCCGGGACAGGGAACACTGAA. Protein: CASSPPGTGNTE. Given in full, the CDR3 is CASSPPGTGNTEAFF. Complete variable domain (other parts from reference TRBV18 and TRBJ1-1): NAGVMQNPRHLVRRRGQEARLRCSPMKGHSHVYWYRQLPEEGLKFMVYLQKENIIDESGMPKERFSAEFPKEGPSILRIQQVVRGDSAAYFCASSPPGTGNTEAFFGQGTRLTVV.

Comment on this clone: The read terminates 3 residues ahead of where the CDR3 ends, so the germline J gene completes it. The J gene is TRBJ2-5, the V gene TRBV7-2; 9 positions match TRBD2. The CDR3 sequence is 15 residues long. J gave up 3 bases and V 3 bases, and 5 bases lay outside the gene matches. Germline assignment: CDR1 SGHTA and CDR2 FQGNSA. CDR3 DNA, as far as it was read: TGTGCCAGCAGCTTCCAGCGGGGGGCCAAAGAGACC. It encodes CASSFQRGAKET. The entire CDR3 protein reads CASSFQRGAKETQYF. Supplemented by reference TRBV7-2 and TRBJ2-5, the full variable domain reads GAGVSQSPSNKVTEKGKDVELRCDPISGHTALYWYRQSLGQGLEFLIYFQGNSAPDKSGLPSDRFSAERTGGSVSTLTIQRTQQEDSAVYLCASSFQRGAKETQYFGPGTRLLVL.

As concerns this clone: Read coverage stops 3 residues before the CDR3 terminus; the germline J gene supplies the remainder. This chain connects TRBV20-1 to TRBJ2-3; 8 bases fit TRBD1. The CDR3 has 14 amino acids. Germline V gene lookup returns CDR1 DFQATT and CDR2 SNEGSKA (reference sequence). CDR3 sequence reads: CSATTGTGGDTQYF. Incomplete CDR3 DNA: TGCAGTGCTACGACCGGGACAGGAGGGGACACG.

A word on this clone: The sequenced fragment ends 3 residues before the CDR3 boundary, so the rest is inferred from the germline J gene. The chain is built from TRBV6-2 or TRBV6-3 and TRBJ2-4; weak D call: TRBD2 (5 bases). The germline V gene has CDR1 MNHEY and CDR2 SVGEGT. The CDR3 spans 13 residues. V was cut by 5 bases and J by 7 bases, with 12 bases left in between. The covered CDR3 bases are TGTGCCAGCAGTAGAAACTCGGGGAACATT. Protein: CASSRNSGNI. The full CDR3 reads CASSRNSGNIQYF.

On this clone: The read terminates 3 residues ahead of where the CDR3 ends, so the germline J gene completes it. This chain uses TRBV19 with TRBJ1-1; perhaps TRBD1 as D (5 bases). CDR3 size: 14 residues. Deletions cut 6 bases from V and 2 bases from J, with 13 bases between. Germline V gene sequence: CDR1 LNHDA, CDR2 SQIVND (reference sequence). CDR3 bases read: TGTGCCAGTAGAATACAGGTAAAAAACACTGAA. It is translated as CASRIQVKNTE. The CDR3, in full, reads CASRIQVKNTEAFF.

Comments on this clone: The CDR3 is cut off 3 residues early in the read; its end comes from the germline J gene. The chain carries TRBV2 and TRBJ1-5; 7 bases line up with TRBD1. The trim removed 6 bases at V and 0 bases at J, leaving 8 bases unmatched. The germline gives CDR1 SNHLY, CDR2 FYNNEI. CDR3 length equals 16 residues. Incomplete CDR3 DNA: TGTGCCAGCAGCCGGGACAGACTATATAGCAATCAGCCC. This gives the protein CASSRDRLYSNQP. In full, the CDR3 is CASSRDRLYSNQPQHF. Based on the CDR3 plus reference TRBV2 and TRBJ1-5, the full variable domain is EPEVTQTPSHQVTQMGQEVILRCVPISNHLYFYWYRQILGQKVEFLVSFYNNEISEKSEIFDDQFSVERPDGSNFTLKIRSTKLEDSAMYFCASSRDRLYSNQPQHFGDGTRLSIL.

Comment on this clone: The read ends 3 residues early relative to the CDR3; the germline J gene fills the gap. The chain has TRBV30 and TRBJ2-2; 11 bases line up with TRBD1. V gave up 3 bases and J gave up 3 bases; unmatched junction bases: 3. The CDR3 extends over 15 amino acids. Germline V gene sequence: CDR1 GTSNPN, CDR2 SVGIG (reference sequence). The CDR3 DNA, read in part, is TGTGCCTGGAGGGGACAGGGGGTTCACACCGGGGAG. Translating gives CAWRGQGVHTGE. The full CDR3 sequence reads CAWRGQGVHTGELFF.

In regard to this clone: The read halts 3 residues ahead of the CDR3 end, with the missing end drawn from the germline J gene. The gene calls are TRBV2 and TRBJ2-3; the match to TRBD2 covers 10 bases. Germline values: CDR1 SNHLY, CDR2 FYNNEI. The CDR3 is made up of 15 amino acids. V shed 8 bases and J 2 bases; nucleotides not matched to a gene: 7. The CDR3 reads CASFQLAGTTDTQYF. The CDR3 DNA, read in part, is TGTGCCAGCTTCCAACTAGCGGGGACCACAGATACG.

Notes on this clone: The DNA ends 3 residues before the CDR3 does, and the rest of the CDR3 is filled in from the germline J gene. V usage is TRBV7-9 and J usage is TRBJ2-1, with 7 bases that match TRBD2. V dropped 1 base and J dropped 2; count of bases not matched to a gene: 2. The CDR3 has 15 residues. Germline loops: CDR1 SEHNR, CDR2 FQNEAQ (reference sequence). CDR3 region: CASSLGAGAYNEQFF. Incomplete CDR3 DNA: TGTGCCAGCAGCTTAGGTGCGGGAGCCTACAATGAG.

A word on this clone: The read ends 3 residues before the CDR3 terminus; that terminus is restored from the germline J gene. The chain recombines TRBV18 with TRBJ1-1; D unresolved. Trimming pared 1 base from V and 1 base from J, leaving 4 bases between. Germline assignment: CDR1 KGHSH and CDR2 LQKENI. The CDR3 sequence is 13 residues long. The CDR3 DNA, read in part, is TGTGCCAGCTCACCACAGGGGAACACTGAA. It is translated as CASSPQGNTE. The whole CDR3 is CASSPQGNTEAFF.

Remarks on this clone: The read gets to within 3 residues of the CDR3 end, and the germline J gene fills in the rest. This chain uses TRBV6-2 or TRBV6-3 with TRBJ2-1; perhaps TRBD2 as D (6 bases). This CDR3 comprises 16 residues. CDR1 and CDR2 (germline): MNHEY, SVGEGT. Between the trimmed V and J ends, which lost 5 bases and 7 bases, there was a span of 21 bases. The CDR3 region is CASSPLIGGSGNEQFF. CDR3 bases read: TGTGCCAGCAGTCCCCTTATTGGGGGGTCGGGAAATGAG.

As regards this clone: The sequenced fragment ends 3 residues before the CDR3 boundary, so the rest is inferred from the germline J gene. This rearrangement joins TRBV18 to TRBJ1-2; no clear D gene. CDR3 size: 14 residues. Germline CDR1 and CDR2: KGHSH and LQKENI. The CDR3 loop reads CASAEREFTDTYTF. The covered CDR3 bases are TGTGCCAGTGCGGAGCGGGAGTTCACAGATACC.

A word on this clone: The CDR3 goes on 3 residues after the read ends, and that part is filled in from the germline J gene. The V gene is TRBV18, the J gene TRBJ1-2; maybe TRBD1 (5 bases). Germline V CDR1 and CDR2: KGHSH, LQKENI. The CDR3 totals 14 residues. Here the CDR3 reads CASSPSGAPLDYTF. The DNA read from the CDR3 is TGTGCCAGCTCACCAAGCGGGGCACCCTTGGAC.

CDR3 loop: CASSEGAYGANVLFF. The CDR3 bases that were read are TGTGCCAGCTCAGAAGGGGCATATGGGGCCAACGTA. The chain links TRBV18 to TRBJ1-4; tentatively, D is TRBD1 (5 bases). The read ends 3 residues shy of where the CDR3 ends; the end is completed using the germline J gene. The CDR3 runs 15 residues. The germline V gene encodes CDR1 KGHSH and CDR2 LQKENI.

The CDR3 sequence: CASSLESGNEKLFF. Incomplete CDR3 DNA: TGTGCCAGCAGCTTAGAGTCAGGGAATGAAAAA. V gene TRBV7-9 combines with J gene TRBJ1-4; D may be TRBD1 (5 bases). Read coverage stops 3 residues before the CDR3 terminus; the germline J gene supplies the remainder. CDR1 SEHNR and CDR2 FQNEAQ come from the germline V gene (reference sequence). Trimming stripped 1 base from V and 5 bases from J, with 8 bases between. The CDR3 consists of 14 residues.